The clone carrying this T cell receptor (beta chain) has ten or more counts. In germline, CDR1 is KGHDR, CDR2 SFDVKD. V gave up 3 bases and J gave up 0 bases, with 12 bases separating them. The CDR3 has 16 residues. TCRdb reprocessed the reads via MiXCR and lists one record per CDR3 protein. Of more than 500,000 distinct CDR3 sequences in the sample, approximately 15% were seen once. This record belongs to a study of T cell repertoires in cytomegalovirus infection. This TCR came from a human donor in good health (CMV status not recorded). Some clones in this sample may be carry-over from other donors' samples. V and J are TRBV24-1 and TRBJ2-3, with D possibly matching TRBD1 (5 bases). The material sequenced was CD8+ T cells from PBMCs. CDR3 sequence (DNA): TGTGCCACCAGTGATATAGAGACAGAAAGCACAGATACGCAGTATTTT. As protein: CATSDIETESTDTQYF.